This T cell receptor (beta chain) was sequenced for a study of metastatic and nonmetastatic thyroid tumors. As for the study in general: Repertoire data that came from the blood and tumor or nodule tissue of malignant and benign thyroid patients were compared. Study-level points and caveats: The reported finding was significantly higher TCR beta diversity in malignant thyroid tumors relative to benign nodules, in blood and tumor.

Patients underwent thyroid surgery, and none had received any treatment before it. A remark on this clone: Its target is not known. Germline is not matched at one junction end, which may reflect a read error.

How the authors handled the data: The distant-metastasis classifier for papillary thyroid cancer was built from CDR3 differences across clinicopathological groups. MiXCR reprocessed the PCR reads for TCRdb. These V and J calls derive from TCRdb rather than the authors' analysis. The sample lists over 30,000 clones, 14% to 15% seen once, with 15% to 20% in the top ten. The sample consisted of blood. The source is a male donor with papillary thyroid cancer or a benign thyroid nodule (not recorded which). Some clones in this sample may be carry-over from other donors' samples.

The CDR3 nucleotides are TGTGCCAGCAGCTTGACCGGGACAGGGGCCTTAGCTTCCTACGTGCAGTACTTC. Protein product: CASSLTGTGALASYVQYF. The chain combines TRBV28 with TRBJ2-7; 10 bases are a match to TRBD1. The CDR3 length is 18 residues. Germline V gives CDR1 MDHEN, CDR2 SYDVKM. The complete variable domain, with remaining parts taken from reference TRBV28 and TRBJ2-7, reads DVKVTQSSRYLVKRTGEKVFLECVQDMDHENMFWYRQDPGLGLRLIYFSYDVKMKEKGDIPEGYSVSREKKERFSLILESASTNQTSMYLCASSLTGTGALASYVQYFGPGTRLTVT.